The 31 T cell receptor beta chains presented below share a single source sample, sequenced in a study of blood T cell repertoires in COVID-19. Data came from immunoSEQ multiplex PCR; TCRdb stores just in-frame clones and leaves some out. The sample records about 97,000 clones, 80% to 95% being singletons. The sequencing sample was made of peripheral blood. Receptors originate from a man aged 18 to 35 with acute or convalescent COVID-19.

The DNA of the CDR3 is TGCGCCAGCAGCTTGGCACAGTCCGGAACAGGCCTCTCCTATAATTCACCCCTCCACTTT. Its translation is CASSLAQSGTGLSYNSPLHF. J is TRBJ1-6 and V is TRBV5-1, with a tentative D call TRBD1 (5 bases). The CDR3 covers 20 residues. V was shortened by 0 bases and J by 0 bases, with 19 bases between the two germline ends. Germline lookup yields CDR1 SGHRS and CDR2 YFSETQ.

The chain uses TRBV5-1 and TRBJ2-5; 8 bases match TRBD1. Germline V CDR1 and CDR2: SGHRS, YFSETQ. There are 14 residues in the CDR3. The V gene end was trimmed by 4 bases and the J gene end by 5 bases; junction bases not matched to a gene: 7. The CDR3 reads CASSRRTGRETQYF. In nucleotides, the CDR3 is TGCGCCAGCAGCAGGAGGACAGGGCGGGAGACCCAGTACTTC.

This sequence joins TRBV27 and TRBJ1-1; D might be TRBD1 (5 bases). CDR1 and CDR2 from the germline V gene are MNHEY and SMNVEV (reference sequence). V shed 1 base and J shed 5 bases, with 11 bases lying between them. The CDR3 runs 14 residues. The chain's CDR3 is CASSLFAGETEAFF. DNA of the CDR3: TGTGCCAGCAGTTTATTCGCGGGGGAGACTGAAGCTTTCTTT.

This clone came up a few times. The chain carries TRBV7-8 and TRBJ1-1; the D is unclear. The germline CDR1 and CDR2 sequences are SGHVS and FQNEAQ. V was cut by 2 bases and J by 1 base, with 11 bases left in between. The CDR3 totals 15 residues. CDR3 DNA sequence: TGTGCCAGCAGCTTAATGAAACAATCGAACACTGAAGCTTTCTTT. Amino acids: CASSLMKQSNTEAFF.

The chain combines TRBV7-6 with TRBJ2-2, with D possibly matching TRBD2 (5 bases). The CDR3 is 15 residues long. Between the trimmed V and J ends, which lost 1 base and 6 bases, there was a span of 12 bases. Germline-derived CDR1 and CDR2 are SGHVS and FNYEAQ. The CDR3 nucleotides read TGTGCCAGCAGCTTAGGGGTCCCCGGGGCCGGGGAGCTGTTTTTT. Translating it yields CASSLGVPGAGELFF.

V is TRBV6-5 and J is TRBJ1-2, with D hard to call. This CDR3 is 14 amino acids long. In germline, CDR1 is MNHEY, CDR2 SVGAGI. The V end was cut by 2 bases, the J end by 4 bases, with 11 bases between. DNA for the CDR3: TGTGCCAGCAGTTACCAATCGCACGGCTATGGCTACACCTTC. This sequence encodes CASSYQSHGYGYTF.

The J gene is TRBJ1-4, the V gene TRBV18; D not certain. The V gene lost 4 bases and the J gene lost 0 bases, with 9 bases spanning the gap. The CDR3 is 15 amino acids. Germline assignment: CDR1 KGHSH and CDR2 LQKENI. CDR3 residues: CASSRTGATNEKLFF. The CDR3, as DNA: TGTGCCAGCTCACGTACTGGAGCAACTAATGAAAAACTGTTTTTT.

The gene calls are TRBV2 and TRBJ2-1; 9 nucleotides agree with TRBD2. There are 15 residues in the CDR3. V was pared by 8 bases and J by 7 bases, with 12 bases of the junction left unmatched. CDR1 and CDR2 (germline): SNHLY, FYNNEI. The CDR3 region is CASERLAGAENEQFF. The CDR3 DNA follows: TGTGCCAGCGAACGGTTAGCGGGGGCGGAAAATGAGCAGTTCTTC.

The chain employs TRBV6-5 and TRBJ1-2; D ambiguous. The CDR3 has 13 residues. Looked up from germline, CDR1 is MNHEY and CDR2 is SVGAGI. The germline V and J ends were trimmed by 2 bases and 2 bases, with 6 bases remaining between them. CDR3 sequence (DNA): TGTGCCAGCAGTTACGGCTGGAACTATGGCTACACCTTC. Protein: CASSYGWNYGYTF.

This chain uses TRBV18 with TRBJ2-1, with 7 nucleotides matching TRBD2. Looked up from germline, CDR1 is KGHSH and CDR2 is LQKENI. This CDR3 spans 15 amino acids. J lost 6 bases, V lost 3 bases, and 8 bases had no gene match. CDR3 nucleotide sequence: TGTGCCAGCTCACCGCAACTAGCGTCCCCCAATGAGCAGTTCTTC. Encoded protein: CASSPQLASPNEQFF.

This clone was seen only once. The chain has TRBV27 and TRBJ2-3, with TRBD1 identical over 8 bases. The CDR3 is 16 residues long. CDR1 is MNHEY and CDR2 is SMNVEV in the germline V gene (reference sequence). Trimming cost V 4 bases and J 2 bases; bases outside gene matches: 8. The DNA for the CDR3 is TGTGCCAGCAGTTCACGACAGGGGCTATTCACAGATACGCAGTATTTT. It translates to CASSSRQGLFTDTQYF.

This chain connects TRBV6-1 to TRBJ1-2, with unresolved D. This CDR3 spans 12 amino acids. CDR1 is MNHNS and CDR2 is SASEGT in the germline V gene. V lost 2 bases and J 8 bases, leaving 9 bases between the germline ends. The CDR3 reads CASSERPGGYTF. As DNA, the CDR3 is TGTGCCAGCAGTGAAAGACCGGGGGGCTACACCTTC.

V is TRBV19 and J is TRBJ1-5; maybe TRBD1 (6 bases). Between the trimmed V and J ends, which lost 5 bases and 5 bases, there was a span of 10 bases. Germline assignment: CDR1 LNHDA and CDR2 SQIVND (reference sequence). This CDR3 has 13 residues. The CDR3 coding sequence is TGTGCCAGTAGTTGGACAGCTTATCAGCCCCAGCATTTT. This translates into CASSWTAYQPQHF.

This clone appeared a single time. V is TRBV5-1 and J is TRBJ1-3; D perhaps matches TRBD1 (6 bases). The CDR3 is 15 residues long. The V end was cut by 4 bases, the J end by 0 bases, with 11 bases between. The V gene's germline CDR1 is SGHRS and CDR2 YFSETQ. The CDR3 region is CASSRDTNSGNTIYF. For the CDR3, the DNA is TGCGCCAGCAGCAGGGACACTAACTCTGGAAACACCATATATTTT. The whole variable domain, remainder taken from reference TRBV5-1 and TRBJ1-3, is KAGVTQTPRYLIKTRGQQVTLSCSPISGHRSVSWYQQTPGQGLQFLFEYFSETQRNKGNFPGRFSGRQFSNSRSEMNVSTLELGDSALYLCASSRDTNSGNTIYFGEGSWLTVV.

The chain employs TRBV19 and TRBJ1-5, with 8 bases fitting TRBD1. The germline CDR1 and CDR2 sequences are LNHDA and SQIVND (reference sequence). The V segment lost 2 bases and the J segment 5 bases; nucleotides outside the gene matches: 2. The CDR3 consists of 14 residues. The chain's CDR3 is CASSIPGGYQPQHF. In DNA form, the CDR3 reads TGTGCCAGTAGTATACCAGGGGGCTATCAGCCCCAGCATTTT.

CDR3 residues: CASSLYQGSLGYEQYF. The CDR3 DNA follows: TGCGCCAGCAGCTTGTATCAGGGGTCCCTCGGCTACGAGCAGTACTTC. V gene TRBV5-1 combines with J gene TRBJ2-7; TRBD1 might be the D (6 bases). Trimming stripped 1 base from V and 3 bases from J, with 17 bases between. Germline CDR1 reads SGHRS; CDR2 reads YFSETQ. The CDR3 totals 16 residues. Complete variable domain (other parts from reference TRBV5-1 and TRBJ2-7): KAGVTQTPRYLIKTRGQQVTLSCSPISGHRSVSWYQQTPGQGLQFLFEYFSETQRNKGNFPGRFSGRQFSNSRSEMNVSTLELGDSALYLCASSLYQGSLGYEQYFGPGTRLTVT.

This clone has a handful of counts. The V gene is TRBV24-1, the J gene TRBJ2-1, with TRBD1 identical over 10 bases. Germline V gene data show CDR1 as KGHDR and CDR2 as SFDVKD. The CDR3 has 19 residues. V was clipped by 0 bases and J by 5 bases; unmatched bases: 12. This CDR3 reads CATSDLGQGVAGRDNEQFF. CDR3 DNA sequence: TGTGCCACCAGTGATTTGGGACAGGGGGTCGCTGGGCGGGACAATGAGCAGTTCTTC.

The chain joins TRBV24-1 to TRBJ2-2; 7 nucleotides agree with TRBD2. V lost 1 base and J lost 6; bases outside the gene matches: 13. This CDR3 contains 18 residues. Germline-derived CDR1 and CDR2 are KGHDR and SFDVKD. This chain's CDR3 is CATSDFEAGEGIPGELFF. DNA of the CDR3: TGTGCCACCAGTGATTTTGAGGCGGGAGAAGGGATCCCCGGGGAGCTGTTTTTT.

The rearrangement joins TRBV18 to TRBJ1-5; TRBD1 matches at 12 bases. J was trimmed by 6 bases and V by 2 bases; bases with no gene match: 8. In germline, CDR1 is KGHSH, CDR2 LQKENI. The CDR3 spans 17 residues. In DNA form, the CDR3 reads TGTGCCAGCTCACCAAGCCCCGGGACAGGGGGCGGTCAGCCCCAGCATTTT. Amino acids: CASSPSPGTGGGQPQHF.

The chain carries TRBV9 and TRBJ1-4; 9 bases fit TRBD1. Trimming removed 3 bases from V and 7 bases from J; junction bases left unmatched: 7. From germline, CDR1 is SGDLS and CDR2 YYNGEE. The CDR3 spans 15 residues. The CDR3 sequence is CASSARDREIEKLFF. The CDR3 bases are TGTGCCAGCAGCGCCCGGGACAGGGAAATTGAAAAACTGTTTTTT.

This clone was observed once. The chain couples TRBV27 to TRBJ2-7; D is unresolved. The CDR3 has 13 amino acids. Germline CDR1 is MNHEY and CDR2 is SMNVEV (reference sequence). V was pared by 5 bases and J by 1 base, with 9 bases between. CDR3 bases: TGTGCCAGCAGTACAATCTCATCCTACGAGCAGTACTTC. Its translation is CASSTISSYEQYF.

The CDR3 DNA reads as TGTGCCAGCAGCGGACAGGGTGGCACCGGGGAGCTGTTTTTT. Amino acid sequence: CASSGQGGTGELFF. The V gene is TRBV7-7, the J gene TRBJ2-2; 8 positions match TRBD1. The germline CDR1 and CDR2 sequences are SSHAT and FNYEAQ (reference sequence). The CDR3 extends over 14 amino acids. Trimming cost V 5 bases and J 4 bases; bases outside gene matches: 3.

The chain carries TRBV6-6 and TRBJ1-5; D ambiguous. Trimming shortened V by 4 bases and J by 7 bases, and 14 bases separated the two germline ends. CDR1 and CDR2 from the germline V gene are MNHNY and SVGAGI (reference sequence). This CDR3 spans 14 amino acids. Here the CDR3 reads CASSWEATRQPQHF. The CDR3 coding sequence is TGTGCCAGCAGTTGGGAGGCAACTAGGCAGCCCCAGCATTTT.

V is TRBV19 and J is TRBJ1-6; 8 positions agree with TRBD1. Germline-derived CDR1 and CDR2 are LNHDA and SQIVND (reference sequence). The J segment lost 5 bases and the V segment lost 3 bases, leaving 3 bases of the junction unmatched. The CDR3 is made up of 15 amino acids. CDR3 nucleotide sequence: TGTGCCAGTAGTATCCAGGGGGCGAATAATTCACCCCTCCACTTT. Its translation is CASSIQGANNSPLHF.

The CDR3 loop is CASAADRVPYEQYF. In DNA, the CDR3 is TGCGCCAGCGCCGCAGACAGGGTACCCTACGAGCAGTACTTC. This chain joins TRBV5-1 and TRBJ2-7, with 7 nucleotides matching TRBD1. V lost 7 bases, J lost 2 bases, and 9 bases stayed unmatched. The CDR3 length is 14 residues. Germline V gene data show CDR1 as SGHRS and CDR2 as YFSETQ.

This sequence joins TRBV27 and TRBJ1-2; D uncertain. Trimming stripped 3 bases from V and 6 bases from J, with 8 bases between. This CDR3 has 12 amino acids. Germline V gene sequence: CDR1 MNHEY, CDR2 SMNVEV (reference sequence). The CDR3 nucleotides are TGTGCCAGCAGTTTTCGGGGAGATGGCTACACCTTC. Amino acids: CASSFRGDGYTF.

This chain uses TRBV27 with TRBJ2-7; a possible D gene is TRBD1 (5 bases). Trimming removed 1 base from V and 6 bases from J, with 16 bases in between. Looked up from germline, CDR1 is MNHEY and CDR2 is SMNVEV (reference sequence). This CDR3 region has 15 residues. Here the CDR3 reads CASSLFGQGQGEQYF. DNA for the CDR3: TGTGCCAGCAGTTTATTCGGGCAGGGTCAAGGCGAGCAGTACTTC.

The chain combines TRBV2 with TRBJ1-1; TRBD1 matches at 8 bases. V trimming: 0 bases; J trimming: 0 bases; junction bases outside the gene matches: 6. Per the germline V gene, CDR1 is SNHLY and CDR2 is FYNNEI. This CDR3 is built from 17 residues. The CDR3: CASSEAMDRVMNTEAFF. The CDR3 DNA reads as TGTGCCAGCAGTGAAGCCATGGACAGGGTCATGAACACTGAAGCTTTCTTT.

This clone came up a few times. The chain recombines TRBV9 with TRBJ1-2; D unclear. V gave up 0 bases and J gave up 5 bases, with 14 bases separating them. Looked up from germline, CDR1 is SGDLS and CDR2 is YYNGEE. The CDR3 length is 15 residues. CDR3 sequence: CASSVAGTEAYGYTF. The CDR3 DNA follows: TGTGCCAGCAGCGTAGCGGGTACGGAAGCTTATGGCTACACCTTC. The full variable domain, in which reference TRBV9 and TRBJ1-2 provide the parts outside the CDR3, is DSGVTQTPKHLITATGQRVTLRCSPRSGDLSVYWYQQSLDQGLQFLIQYYNGEERAKGNILERFSAQQFPDLHSELNLSSLELGDSALYFCASSVAGTEAYGYTFGSGTRLTVV.

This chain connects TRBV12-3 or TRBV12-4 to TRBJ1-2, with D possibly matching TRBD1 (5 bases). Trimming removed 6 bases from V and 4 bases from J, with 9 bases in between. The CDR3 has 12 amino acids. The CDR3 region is CASRTASYGYTF. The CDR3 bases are TGTGCCAGCAGGACAGCGTCCTATGGCTACACCTTC.

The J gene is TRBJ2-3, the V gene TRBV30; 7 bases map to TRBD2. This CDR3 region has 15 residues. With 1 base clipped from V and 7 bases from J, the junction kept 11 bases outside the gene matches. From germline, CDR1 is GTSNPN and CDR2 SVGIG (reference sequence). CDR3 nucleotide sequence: TGTGCCTGGAGTGCGGGAGGTCCAGTACCCCATACGCAGTATTTT. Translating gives CAWSAGGPVPHTQYF.